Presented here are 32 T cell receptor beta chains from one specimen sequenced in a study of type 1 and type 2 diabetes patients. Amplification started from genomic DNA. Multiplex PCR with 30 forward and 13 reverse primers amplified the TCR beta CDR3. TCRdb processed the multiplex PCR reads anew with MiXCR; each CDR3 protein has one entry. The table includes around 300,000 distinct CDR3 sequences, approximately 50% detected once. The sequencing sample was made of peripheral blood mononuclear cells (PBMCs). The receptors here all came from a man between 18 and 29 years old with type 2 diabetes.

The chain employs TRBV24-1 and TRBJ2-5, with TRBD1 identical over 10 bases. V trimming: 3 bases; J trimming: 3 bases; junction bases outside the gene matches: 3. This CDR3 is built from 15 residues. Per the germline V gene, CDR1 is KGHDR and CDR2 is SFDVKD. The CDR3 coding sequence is TGTGCCACCAGTGATGGGGGACAGGGGAAAGAGACCCAGTACTTC. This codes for CATSDGGQGKETQYF.

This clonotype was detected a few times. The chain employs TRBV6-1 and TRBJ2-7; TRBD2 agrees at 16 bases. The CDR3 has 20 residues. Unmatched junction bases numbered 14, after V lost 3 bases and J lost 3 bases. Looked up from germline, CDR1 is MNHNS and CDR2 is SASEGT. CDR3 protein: CASSDPRGTSGGEFYYEQYF. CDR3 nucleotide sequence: TGTGCCAGCAGTGACCCTCGGGGGACTAGCGGGGGGGAATTCTACTACGAGCAGTACTTC.

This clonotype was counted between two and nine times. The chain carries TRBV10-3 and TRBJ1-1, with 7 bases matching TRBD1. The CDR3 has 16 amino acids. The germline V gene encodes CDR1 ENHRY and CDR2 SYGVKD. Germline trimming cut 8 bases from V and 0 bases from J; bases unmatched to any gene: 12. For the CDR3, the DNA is TGTGCCATCTCCCGGACAGGCCACGCCATGAACACTGAAGCTTTCTTT. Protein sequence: CAISRTGHAMNTEAFF.

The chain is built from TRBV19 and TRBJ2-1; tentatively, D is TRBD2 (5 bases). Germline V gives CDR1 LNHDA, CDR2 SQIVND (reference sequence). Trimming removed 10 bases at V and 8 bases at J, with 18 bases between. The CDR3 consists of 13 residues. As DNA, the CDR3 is TGTGCCACGTCCAAAGCGGTTATGTATGAGCAGTTCTTC. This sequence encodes CATSKAVMYEQFF.

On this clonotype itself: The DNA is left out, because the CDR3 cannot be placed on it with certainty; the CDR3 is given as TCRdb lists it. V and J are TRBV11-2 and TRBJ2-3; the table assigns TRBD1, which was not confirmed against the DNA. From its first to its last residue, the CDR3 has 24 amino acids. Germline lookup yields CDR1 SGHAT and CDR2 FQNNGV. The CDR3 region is CASSSQTSVYFCATKQGAADTQYF.

As DNA, the CDR3 is TGTGCCAGCAGCCTCATAACAGGGAGGTACGAGCAGTACTTC. Its protein is CASSLITGRYEQYF. This rearrangement joins TRBV27 to TRBJ2-7; D could derive from TRBD1 or TRBD2 (6 bases each). This CDR3 contains 14 residues. V lost 6 bases and J 4 bases, leaving 16 bases between the germline ends. Per germline, CDR1 MNHEY and CDR2 SMNVEV (reference sequence).

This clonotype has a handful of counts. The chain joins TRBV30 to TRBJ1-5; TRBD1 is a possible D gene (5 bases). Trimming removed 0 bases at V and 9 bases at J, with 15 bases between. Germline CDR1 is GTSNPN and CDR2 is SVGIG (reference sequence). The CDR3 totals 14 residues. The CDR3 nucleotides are TGTGCCTGGAGTGTAGGGGCAGTAATGCGGCCCCAGCATTTT. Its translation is CAWSVGAVMRPQHF.

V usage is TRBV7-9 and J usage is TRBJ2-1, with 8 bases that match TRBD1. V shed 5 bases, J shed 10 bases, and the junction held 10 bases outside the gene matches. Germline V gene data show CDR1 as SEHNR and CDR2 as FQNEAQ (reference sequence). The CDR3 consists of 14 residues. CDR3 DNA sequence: TGTGCCAGCAGCCCCCGGGACAGGTCTGAGGAGCAGTTCTTC. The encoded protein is CASSPRDRSEEQFF.

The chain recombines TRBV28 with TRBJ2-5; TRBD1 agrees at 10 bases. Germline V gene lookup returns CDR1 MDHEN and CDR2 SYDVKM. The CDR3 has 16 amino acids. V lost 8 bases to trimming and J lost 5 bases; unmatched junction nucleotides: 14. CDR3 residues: CASSYPRDRGWETQYF. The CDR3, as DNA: TGTGCCAGCTCCTATCCTCGGGACAGGGGTTGGGAGACCCAGTACTTC.

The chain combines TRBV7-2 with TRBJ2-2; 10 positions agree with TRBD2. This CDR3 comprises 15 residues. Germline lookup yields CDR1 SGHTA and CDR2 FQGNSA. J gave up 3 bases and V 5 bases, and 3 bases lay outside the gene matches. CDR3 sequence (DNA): TGTGCCAGCAGCGTGCTAGCGGGAGACACCGGGGAGCTGTTTTTT. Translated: CASSVLAGDTGELFF.

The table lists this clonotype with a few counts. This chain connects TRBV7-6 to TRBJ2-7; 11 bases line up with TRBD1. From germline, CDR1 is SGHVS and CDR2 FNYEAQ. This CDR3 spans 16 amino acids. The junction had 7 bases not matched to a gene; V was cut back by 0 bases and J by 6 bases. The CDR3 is CASSLAQSGQGGEQYF. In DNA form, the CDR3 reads TGTGCCAGCAGCTTAGCGCAGTCGGGACAGGGGGGCGAGCAGTACTTC.

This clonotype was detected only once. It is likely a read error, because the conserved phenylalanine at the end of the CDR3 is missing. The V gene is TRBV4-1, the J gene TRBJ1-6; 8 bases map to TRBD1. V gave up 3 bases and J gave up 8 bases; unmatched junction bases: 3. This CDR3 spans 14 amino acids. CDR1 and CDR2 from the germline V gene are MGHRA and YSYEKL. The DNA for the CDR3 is TGCGCCAGCAGCCAGGACAGGGTCTATTCACCCCTCCACCTT. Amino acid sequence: CASSQDRVYSPLHL.

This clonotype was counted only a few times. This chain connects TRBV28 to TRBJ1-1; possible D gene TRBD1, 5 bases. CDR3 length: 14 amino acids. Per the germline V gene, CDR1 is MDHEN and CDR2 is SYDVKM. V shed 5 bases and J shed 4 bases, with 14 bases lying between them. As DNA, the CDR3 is TGTGCCAGCAGTGGGGGACTGGGGTTCACTGAAGCTTTCTTT. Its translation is CASSGGLGFTEAFF. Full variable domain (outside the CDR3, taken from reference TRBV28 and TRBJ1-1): DVKVTQSSRYLVKRTGEKVFLECVQDMDHENMFWYRQDPGLGLRLIYFSYDVKMKEKGDIPEGYSVSREKKERFSLILESASTNQTSMYLCASSGGLGFTEAFFGQGTRLTVV.

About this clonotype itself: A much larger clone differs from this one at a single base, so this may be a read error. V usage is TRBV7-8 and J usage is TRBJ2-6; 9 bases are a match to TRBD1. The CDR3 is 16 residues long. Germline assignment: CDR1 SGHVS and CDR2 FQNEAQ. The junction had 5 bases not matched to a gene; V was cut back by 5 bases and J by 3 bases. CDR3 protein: CASSVQGAGGANVLTF. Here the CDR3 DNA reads TGTGCCAGCAGCGTACAGGGGGCAGGTGGGGCCAACGTCCTGACTTTC.

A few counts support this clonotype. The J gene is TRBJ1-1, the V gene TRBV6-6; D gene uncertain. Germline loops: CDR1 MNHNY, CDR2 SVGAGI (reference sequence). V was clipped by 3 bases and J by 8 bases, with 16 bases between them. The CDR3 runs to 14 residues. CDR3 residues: CASSYYSRGYEAFF. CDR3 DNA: TGTGCCAGCAGTTATTACAGCAGAGGATACGAAGCTTTCTTT.

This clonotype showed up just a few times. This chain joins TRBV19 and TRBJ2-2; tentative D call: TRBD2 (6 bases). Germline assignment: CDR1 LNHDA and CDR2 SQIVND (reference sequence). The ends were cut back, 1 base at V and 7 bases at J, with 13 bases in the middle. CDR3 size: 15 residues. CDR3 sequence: CASSIVRELHGELFF. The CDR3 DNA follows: TGTGCCAGTAGTATAGTACGGGAGTTACACGGGGAGCTGTTTTTT.

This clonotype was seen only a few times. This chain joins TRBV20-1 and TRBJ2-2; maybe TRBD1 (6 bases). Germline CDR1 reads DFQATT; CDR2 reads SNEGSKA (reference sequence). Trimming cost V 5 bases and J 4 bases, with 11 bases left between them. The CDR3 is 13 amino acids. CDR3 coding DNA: TGCAGTGCTGCCACAGGGTTCACCGGGGAGCTGTTTTTT. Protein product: CSAATGFTGELFF.

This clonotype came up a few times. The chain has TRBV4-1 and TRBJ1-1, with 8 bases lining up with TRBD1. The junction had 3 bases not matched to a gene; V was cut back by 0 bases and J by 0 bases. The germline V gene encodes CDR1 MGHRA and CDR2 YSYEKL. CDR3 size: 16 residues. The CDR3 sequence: CASSQDPTGVNTEAFF. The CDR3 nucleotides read TGCGCCAGCAGCCAAGACCCGACAGGGGTGAACACTGAAGCTTTCTTT.

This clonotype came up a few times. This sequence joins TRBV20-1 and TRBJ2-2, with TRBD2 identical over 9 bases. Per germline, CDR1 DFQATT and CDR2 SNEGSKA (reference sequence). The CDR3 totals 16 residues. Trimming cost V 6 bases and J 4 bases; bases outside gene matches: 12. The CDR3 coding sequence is TGCAGTGCCCTACATAGCGGGAGAGCCGGCACCGGGGAGCTGTTTTTT. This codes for CSALHSGRAGTGELFF.

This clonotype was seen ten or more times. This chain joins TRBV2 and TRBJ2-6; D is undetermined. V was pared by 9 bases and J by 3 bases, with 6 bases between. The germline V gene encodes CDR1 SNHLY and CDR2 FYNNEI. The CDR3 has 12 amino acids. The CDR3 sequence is CASHDGANVLTF. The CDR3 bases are TGTGCCAGTCACGATGGGGCCAACGTCCTGACTTTC.

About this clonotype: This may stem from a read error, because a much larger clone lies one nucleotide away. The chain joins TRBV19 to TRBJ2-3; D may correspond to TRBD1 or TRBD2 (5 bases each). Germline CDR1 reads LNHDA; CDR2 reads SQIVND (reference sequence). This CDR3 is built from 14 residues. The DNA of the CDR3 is TGTGCCAGTAGTTCAAGCGGATACACAGGTACGCAGTATTTT. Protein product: CASSSSGYTGTQYF.

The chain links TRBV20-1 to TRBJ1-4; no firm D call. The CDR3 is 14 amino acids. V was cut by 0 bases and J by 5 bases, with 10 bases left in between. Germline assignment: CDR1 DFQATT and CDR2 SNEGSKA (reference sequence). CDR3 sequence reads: CSARDWFVNEKLFF. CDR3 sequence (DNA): TGCAGTGCTAGAGATTGGTTCGTCAATGAAAAACTGTTTTTT.

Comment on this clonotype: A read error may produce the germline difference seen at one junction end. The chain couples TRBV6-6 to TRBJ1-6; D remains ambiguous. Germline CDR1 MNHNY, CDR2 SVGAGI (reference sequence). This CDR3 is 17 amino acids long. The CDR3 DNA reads TGCGCCAGCATGGATGGCGATACGAGCTCCTATAATTCACCCCTCCACTTT. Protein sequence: CASMDGDTSSYNSPLHF.

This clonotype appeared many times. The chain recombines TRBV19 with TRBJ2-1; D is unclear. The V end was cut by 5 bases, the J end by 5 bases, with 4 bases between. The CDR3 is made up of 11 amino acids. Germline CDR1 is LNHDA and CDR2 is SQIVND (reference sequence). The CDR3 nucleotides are TGTGCCAGTAGTTTCGACAATGAGCAGTTCTTC. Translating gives CASSFDNEQFF.

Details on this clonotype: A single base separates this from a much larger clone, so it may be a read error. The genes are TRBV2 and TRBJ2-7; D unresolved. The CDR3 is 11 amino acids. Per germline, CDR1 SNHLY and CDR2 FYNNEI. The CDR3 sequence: CATSDAYEQYF. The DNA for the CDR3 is TGTGCCACCAGTGATGCCTACGAGCAGTACTTC.

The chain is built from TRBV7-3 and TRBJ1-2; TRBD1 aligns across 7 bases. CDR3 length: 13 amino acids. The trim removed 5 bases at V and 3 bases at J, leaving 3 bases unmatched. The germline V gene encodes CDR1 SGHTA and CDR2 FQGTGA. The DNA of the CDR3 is TGTGCCAGCAGCCGCGGGACAGACTATGGCTACACCTTC. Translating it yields CASSRGTDYGYTF.

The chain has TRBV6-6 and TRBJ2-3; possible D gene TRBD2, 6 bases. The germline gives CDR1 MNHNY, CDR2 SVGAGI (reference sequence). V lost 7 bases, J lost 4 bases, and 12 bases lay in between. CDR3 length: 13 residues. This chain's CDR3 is CASISGEADTQYF. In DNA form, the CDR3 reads TGTGCCAGCATTTCGGGGGAGGCAGATACGCAGTATTTT.

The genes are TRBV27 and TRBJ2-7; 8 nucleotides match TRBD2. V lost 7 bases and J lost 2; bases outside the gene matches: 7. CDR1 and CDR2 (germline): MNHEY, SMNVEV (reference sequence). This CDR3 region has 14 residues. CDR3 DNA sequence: TGTGCCAGCACTTCCGGGACTAGACCCTACGAGCAGTACTTC. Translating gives CASTSGTRPYEQYF.

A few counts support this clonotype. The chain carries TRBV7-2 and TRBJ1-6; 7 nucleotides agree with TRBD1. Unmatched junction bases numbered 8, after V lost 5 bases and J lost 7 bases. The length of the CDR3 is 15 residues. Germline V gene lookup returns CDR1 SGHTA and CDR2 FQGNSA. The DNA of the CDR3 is TGTGCCAGCAGCAGGCTGGGACAGATCAATTCACCCCTCCACTTT. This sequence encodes CASSRLGQINSPLHF.

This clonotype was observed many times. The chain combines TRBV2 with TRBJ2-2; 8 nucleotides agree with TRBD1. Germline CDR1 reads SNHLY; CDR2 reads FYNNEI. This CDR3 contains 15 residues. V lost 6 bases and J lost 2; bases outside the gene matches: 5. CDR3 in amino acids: CASSLDRVNTGELFF. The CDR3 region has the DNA TGTGCCAGCAGCCTGGACAGGGTTAACACCGGGGAGCTGTTTTTT.

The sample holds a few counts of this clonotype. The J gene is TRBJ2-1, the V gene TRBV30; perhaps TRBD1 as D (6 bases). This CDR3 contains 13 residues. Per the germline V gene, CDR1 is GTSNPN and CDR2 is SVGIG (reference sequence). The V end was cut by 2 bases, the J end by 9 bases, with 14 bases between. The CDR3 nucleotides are TGTGCCTGGAGTAGCATGGGGGCAGGTGAGCAGTTCTTC. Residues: CAWSSMGAGEQFF.

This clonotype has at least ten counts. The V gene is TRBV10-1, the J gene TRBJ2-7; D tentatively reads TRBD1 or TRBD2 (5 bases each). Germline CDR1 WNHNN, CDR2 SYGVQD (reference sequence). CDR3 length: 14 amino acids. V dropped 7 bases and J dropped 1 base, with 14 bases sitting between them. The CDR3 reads CASKETVASYEQYF. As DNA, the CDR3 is TGCGCCAGCAAAGAGACAGTAGCGTCCTACGAGCAGTACTTC.